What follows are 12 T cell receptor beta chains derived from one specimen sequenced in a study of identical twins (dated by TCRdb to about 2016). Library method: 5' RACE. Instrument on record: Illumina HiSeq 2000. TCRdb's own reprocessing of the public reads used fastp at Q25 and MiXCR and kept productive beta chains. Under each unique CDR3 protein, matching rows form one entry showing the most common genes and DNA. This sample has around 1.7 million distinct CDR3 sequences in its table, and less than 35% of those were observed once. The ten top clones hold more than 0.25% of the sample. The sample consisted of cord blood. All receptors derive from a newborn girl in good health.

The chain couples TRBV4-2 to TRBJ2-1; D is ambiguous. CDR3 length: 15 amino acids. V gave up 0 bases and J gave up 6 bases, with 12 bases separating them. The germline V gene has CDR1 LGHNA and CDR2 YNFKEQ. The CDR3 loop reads CASSQDDRARNEQFF. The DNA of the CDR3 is TGTGCCAGCAGCCAAGACGATAGGGCCCGCAATGAGCAGTTCTTC.

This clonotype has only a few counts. CDR3 sequence: CASSQSGTAPYEQYF. CDR3 coding DNA: TGCGCCAGCAGCCAGAGCGGGACAGCCCCCTACGAGCAGTACTTC. The V call is TRBV4-1, the J call TRBJ2-7; the D call may be TRBD1 or TRBD2 (7 bases each). The ends were cut back, 3 bases at V and 2 bases at J, with 14 bases in the middle. The CDR3 extends over 15 amino acids. Germline lookup yields CDR1 MGHRA and CDR2 YSYEKL.

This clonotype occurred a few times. The CDR3 loop reads CAIGILYNEQYF. DNA for the CDR3: TGTGCCATTGGGATCCTCTACAATGAGCAGTACTTC. This chain uses TRBV10-3 with TRBJ2-7; D is unresolved. The CDR3 runs 12 residues. Germline CDR1 and CDR2: ENHRY and SYGVKD. Trimming took off 9 bases at V and 7 bases at J, with 16 bases between the two ends.

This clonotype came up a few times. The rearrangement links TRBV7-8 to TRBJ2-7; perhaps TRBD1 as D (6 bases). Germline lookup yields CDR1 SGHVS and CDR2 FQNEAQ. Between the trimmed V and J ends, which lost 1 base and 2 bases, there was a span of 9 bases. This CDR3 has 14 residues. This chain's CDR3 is CASSLDYRAYEQYF. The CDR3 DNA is TGTGCCAGCAGCTTAGACTACAGGGCCTACGAGCAGTACTTC.

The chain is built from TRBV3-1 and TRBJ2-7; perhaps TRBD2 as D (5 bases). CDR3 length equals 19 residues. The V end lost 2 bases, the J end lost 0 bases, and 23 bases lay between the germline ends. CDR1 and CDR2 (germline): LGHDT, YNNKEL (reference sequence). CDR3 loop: CASSQRRGVLVASSYEQYF. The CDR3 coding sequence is TGTGCCAGCAGCCAACGCCGGGGTGTTCTTGTGGCTAGCTCCTACGAGCAGTACTTC.

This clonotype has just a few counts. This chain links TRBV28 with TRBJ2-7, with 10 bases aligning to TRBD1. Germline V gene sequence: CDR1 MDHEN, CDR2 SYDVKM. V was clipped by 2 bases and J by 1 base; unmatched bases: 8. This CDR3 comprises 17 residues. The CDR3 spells CASSLTAPGQGSYEQYF. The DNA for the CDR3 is TGTGCCAGCAGTTTAACGGCTCCGGGACAGGGGTCCTACGAGCAGTACTTC.

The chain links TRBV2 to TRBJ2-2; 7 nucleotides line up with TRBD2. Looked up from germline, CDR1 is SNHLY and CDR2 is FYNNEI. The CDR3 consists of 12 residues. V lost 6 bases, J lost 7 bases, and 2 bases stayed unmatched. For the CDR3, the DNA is TGTGCCAGCAGCGGGAGGTTCGGGGAGCTGTTTTTT. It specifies CASSGRFGELFF. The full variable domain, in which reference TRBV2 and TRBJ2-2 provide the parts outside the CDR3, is EPEVTQTPSHQVTQMGQEVILRCVPISNHLYFYWYRQILGQKVEFLVSFYNNEISEKSEIFDDQFSVERPDGSNFTLKIRSTKLEDSAMYFCASSGRFGELFFGEGSRLTVL.

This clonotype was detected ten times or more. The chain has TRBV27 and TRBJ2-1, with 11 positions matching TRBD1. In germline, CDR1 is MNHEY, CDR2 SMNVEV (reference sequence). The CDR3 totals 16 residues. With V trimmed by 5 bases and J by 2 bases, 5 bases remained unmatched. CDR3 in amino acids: CASSPRDRGTYNEQFF. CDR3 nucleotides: TGTGCCAGCAGTCCTCGGGACAGGGGGACCTACAATGAGCAGTTCTTC.

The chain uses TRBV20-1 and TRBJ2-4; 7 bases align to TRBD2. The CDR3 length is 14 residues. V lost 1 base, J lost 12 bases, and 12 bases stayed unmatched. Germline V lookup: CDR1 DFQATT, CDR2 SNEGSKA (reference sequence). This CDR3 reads CSARVGTNGSHQYF. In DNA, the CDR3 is TGCAGTGCTAGAGTGGGGACTAACGGGAGCCATCAGTACTTC.

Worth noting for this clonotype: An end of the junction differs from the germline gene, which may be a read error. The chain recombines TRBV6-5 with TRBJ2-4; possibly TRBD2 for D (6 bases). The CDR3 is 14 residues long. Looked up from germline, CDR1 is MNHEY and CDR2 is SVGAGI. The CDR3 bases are TGTGCCAGCAGTTACGGCGGGGTCAAAAACATTCGGTACTTC. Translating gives CASSYGGVKNIRYF.

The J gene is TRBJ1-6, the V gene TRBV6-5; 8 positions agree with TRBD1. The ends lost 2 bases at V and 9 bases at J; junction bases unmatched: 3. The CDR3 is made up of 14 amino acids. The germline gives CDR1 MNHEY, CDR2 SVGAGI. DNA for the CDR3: TGTGCCAGCAGTTACCTGGACAGGGCTTCACCCCTCCACTTT. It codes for CASSYLDRASPLHF.

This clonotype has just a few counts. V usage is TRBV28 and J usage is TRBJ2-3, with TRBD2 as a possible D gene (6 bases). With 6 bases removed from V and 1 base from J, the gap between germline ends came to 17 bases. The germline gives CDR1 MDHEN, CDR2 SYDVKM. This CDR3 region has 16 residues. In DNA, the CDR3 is TGTGCCAGCAGCCCCATTCGTTGGGAGGGCACAGATACGCAGTATTTT. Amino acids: CASSPIRWEGTDTQYF.